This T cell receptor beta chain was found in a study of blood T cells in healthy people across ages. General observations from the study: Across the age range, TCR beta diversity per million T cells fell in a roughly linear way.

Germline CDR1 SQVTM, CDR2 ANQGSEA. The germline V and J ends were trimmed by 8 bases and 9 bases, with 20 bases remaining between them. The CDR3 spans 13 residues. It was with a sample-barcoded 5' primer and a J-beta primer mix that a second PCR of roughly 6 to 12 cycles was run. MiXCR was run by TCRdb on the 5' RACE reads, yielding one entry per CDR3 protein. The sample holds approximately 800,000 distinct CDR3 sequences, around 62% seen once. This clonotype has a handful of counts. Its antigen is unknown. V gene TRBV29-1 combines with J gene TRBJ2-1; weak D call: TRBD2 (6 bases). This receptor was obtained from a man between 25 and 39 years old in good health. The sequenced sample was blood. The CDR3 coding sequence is TGCAGCACTCTCCAGGTAGGAGGGAGTGAGCAGTTCTTC. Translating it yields CSTLQVGGSEQFF.